The clone carrying this TCR beta chain was counted at least ten times. Its antigen remains unidentified. The CDR3 extends over 12 amino acids. The germline CDR1 and CDR2 sequences are MDHEN and SYDVKM. Trimming took 6 bases from V and 2 from J; bases not matched to a gene: 1. This record comes from a study of T-cell memory formation after mild COVID-19. With constant-segment primers, 5'RACE yielded cDNA libraries of TCR alpha and TCR beta that carried sample barcodes and UMIs. TCRdb analysed the 5' RACE reads with MiXCR anew, one entry per CDR3 protein. The table records around 130,000 distinct CDR3 sequences, roughly 6% of them present only once. General observations from the study: Day 15 to 85 contractors were CD4/CD8 balanced; later expanders leaned CD4+. The study detected some responding clones in pre-infection memory, suggesting cross-reactive memory joined.

The receptor's source is an adult woman who had mild COVID-19 (a few samples of this study predate the infection). Cell type and time point are not known. The specimen was PBMCs or a T cell subset sorted from them (not recorded which). The chain joins TRBV28 to TRBJ2-7; the match to TRBD1 covers 7 bases. The CDR3 region has the DNA TGTGCCAGCAGGGGGACAGCCTACGAGCAGTACTTC. This translates into CASRGTAYEQYF.